This T cell receptor (beta chain) emerged from a study of cytomegalovirus exposure and HLA in healthy donors (dated by TCRdb to about 2017). Describing the broader study: An earlier analysis of approximately 640 of the donors reported about 250 Gb of sequence data and some 100 million unique TCR beta sequences from some 180 million T cells. An early release that covered about 600 HLA-typed donors contained about 290 gigabases of sequencing data and 70 million to 100 million unique TCR sequences. The genetic ancestry cluster associated with self-reported Caucasian donors included 81% of the 398 genotyped donors. The study was designed to test whether signatures of past pathogen exposure could be identified by cataloging public T cell receptors. The study used immunosequencing to profile the T cell repertoires of about 670 subjects and linked those repertoires to cytomegalovirus serostatus. In addition to the first cohort of 666 subjects, a separate validation cohort of under 150 different subjects was used. High-throughput TCR immunosequencing, statistical association of individual TCRs with disease status, and machine learning were combined to predict cytomegalovirus infection status. A later analysis re-analyzed previously published TCR beta repertoires from 500 to 700 donors and added high-resolution HLA genotyping to study TCR occurrence patterns. Rather than drawing on any new phenotypic data, the later analysis identified candidate immune exposures from TCR beta sequences and the way those sequences occurred across donors. An earlier analysis of roughly 580 of the donors used high-throughput TCR beta sequencing to judge whether each TCR beta V gene segment behaved as functional or pseudogenic. Donor age, sex, ethnicity and CMV serostatus were collected together with the repertoire data. Genome-wide SNP genotypes for about 60% of the 666 donors were used in a later genetic analysis, which treated that subset as a discovery cohort. All discovery cohort repertoires had been generated on a single sequencing platform. HLA typing covered class I and class II loci at four-digit resolution. The number of typed donors differed by locus: about 620-640 for A, B, C, DRB1 and DQB1; approximately 530 for DQA1; approximately 600 for DPA1; and around 470 for DPB1. Four or five DR-DQ haplotypes were handled as single units for association and clustering because linkage in the cohort was strong. Among some 400 genotyped donors of the cohort, an average of 235,054 unique TCR beta nucleotide sequences were sequenced per donor, roughly 18% of them non-productive.

In total, just over 650 healthy bone marrow donors made up the cohort. At the time of sampling, every cohort member was nominally healthy, though immune exposures that went unrecorded were likely present. The donor was CMV seronegative and was included in the group of a few hundred seronegative cohort members. Every donor gave a peripheral blood sample, and the peripheral blood mononuclear cells from that sample were used for TCR beta sequencing. The Qiagen DNeasy Blood Extraction Kit was used to extract genomic DNA from the blood cell samples. Details on this clone: Its antigen specificity is not known. Nothing much larger sits one base from this clone, and base qualities are not available.

The full study reports these points: In a later analysis, some 17,000 TCR beta sequences were associated with specific HLA alleles at a false discovery rate of 0.05. Because counts were too low, roughly 17 rarely observed V segments, including chromosome 9 orphons, were left out of the earlier analysis of a few hundred of the donors. The authors suggested that the approach could potentially be generalized to other disease states and immunological phenotypes. Because HLA typing was missing for some donors at each locus, association tests included only the typed subset. A further reported finding was that TCR beta sequences accurately predicted the HLA-A and HLA-B alleles for most subjects in the first cohort. Three of the identified cytomegalovirus-associated TCR beta chains were confirmed in vitro to be specific for cytomegalovirus antigens. A cluster of highly shared sequence variants was judged likely to represent a technical artifact of the sequencing pipeline. The only immune exposure information available for the cohort was CMV serostatus. The study listed 150 to 200 TCR beta chains as associated with cytomegalovirus. According to a later genetic analysis, donors in an Asian-associated ancestry cluster had fewer N-insertions in productive TCRs than the roughly 660-donor mean. In a later analysis, several top co-occurrence clusters were reported to appear linked to parvovirus B19, influenza, CMV and Epstein-Barr virus. Linkage disequilibrium might explain the correlated functional status among segregating V segments, but an unknown experimental factor could not be excluded. Presence/absence analyses assumed roughly uniform sequencing depth across donors, an assumption that may not hold. In an earlier analysis of around 600 of the donors, most TCR beta V segments were observed in productive rearrangements about 90% or about 30% of the time, broadly matching IMGT annotations. When HLA alleles, especially DR and DQ, strongly co-occurred, TCR associations were difficult to assign to individual alleles. In a later genetic analysis, a missense DCLRE1C variant was associated with V-gene and J-gene trimming of TCR beta chains, and the association was replicated in an independent cohort. Most TCR sequences were observed very rarely across donors, whereas some public TCRs were present in many individuals. A later analysis found that most CMV-associated TCR beta chains appeared HLA-restricted, with HLA associations seemingly driven largely by CMV exposure. Only TCR beta chains were sequenced in this cohort, and the absence of alpha or paired-chain data limited detectable features. A later analysis found that HLA-associated TCR beta chains were more clonally expanded and had lower generation probabilities than equally common non-associated chains. The classifier was reported to diagnose cytomegalovirus status with high specificity and sensitivity in both the original and validation cohorts. In a later analysis, TCR association rates were found to vary across HLA loci, with the most associated TCRs seen for DRB1 alleles and the fewest for HLA-C alleles.

Libraries were constructed by the immunoSEQ multiplex PCR assay. A mixture of 60 forward primers for TCR Vbeta segments and 13 reverse primers for TCR Jbeta segments was used in the multiplex PCR. Amplification of the CDR3 region of rearranged TCR beta genes was performed with a multiplex PCR assay on genomic DNA. On the Illumina HiSeq System, the amplified TCR beta libraries were sequenced as 87-base-pair reads. For the original study's pipeline: Across the 670 or so repertoires, a later analysis counted tens of millions of unique TCR beta chains, roughly 11 million of which were shared by at least two donors. A nearest-neighbor algorithm error-corrected the raw reads and collapsed the reads into unique sequences, merging closely related sequences to remove PCR and sequencing errors. CDR3 sequences were aligned to IMGT reference sequences to assign V, D and J gene segments. For a sequence to be retained, a match of at least six nucleotides to both a V gene segment and a J gene segment was required. Rearrangements were called productive when the CDR3 lacked stop codons and stayed in frame with V and J; all others were non-productive. Following IMGT convention, CDR3 was defined as the stretch from the second conserved V-encoded cysteine up to the conserved J-encoded phenylalanine. Sequences without an unambiguous match to a single V gene segment were excluded from the earlier analysis of about 600 of the donors. In an earlier analysis of some 590 of the donors, a V segment was called functional when productive rearrangements were above 56.7%, and segregating when the standard deviation between donors exceeded 5%. To diagnose cytomegalovirus status from the catalog of TCR beta chain sequences, a statistical classification framework was built. A later analysis assigned V and J genes by comparing TCR nucleotide sequences with IMGT/GENE-DB human TR gene sequences. A later analysis assigned CDR3 sequences and most-parsimonious VDJ recombination scenarios with the TCRdist pipeline. In a later analysis, every TCR beta chain was defined by the combination of its CDR3 amino acid sequence and its V-gene family, and reads without a unique V-gene family were dropped. In a later analysis, around 650 highly shared, low-generation-probability nucleotide sequences were removed to address suspected cross-contamination and a sequencing artifact. A later analysis calculated a clonal expansion index for each public chain from normalized within-repertoire ranks of inferred template counts. Generation probabilities in a later analysis came from a VDJ recombination model fitted to out-of-frame rearrangements, and those results were checked against IGoR. A later analysis scored TCR-TCR, TCR-HLA and TCR-CMV co-occurrence with hypergeometric tests, applying a repertoire-size bias correction to TCR pairs. A later analysis estimated false discovery rates by permuting HLA or CMV assignments 20 times. A later analysis grouped co-occurring TCRs with DBSCAN, adding TCRdist sequence similarity when clustering within HLA-allele-positive subsets. Co-occurrence clustering excluded repertoires with fewer than 30,000 or more than 120,000 public chains, plus five with anomalous nucleotide sharing. TCRdb stores this immuneACCESS table with in-frame sequences only. Part of the clones is absent; in the studies checked, under half of the shortfall reflects unresolved V genes, and no reason is known for the rest. D and trimming were read from the DNA, whereas the V and J calls and clone size are those reported in that table. This sample lists about 20,000 clones; around 82% were detected once. The top ten clonotypes cover 7.4% of the sample.

Material for sequencing was PBMCs. This receptor was obtained from a man aged 55 to 70 in good health and CMV-seronegative.

Read as DNA, the sequence is TGCGCCAGCAGCTTCTCCGCGGGGGTGACCGGAGGAGAGACCCAGTACTTC. Its product reads: CASSFSAGVTGGETQYF. The sequence joins TRBV5-1 to TRBJ2-5, and 7 junctional nucleotides match TRBD2. After removal of 2 bases from V and 4 bases from J, the junction retains 14 bases not matched to a gene. From cysteine to phenylalanine, the CDR3 is 17 amino acids long. Only the CDR3 DNA is retained, 51 bases long and in frame from the first base. The CDR1 and CDR2 encoded by the germline V gene are SGHRS and YFSETQ.